This TCR beta chain comes out of a study of shared clonotypes between healthy human individuals. Study summary: Donor ages ranged 18 to 49 years: a couple of women, a few men. Every donor yielded three CD4 naive, three CD4 memory, two CD8 naive and one CD8 memory plate. General study points: Sampling was confined to blood; repertoires within tissues likely differ.

Sorted-subset replicate PCRs used around 200 ng of genomic DNA. This amount corresponded to some 30,000 T cell genomes. Some clones are missing from TCRdb's copy, which holds only in-frame ones; the method was immunoSEQ multiplex PCR. The sample consists of roughly 2.1 million clones, approximately 94% of them appearing once. Per the germline V gene, CDR1 is MNHEY and CDR2 is SMNVEV (reference sequence). V lost 2 bases, J lost 2 bases, and 13 bases lay in between. This CDR3 has 15 residues. CD8 cells regarded as naive lacked CD45RO, were positively chosen for CCR7, and omitted terminally differentiated effector memory CD45RA+ cells. In the case of this clone: Antigen unknown.

This chain links TRBV27 with TRBJ2-7, with D perhaps TRBD1 or TRBD2 (5 bases each). The TCR comes from a man aged 18 to 35 in good health. Some clones in this sample may be carry-over from other donors' samples. Material for sequencing was naive CD8+ T cells from PBMCs. This chain's CDR3 is CASSLLGTRTYEQYF. CDR3 bases: TGTGCCAGCAGTTTACTCGGGACCCGCACCTACGAGCAGTACTTC.